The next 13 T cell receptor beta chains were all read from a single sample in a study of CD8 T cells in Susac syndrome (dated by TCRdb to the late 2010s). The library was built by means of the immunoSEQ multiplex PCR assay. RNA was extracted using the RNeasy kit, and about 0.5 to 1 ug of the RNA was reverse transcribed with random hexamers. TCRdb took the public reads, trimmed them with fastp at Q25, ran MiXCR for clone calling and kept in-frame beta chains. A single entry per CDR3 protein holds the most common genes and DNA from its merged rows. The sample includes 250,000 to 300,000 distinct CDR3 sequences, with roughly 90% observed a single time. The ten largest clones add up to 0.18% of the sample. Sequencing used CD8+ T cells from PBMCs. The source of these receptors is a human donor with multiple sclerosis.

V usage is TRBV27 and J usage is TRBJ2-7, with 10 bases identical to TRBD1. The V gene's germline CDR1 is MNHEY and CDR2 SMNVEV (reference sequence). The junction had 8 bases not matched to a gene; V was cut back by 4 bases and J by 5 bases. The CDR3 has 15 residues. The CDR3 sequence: CASSWGGTGVNEQYF. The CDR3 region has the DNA TGTGCCAGCAGTTGGGGGGGGACAGGGGTGAACGAGCAGTACTTC.

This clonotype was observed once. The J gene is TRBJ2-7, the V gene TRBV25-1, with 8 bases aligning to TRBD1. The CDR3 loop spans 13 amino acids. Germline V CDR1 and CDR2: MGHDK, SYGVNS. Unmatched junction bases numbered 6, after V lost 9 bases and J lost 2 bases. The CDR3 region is CASWDRITYEQYF. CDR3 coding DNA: TGTGCCAGTTGGGACAGGATAACCTACGAGCAGTACTTC.

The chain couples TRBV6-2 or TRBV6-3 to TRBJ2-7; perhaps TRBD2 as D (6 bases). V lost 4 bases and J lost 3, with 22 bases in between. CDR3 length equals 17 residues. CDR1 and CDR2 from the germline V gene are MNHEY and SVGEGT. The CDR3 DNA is TGTGCCAGCAGTTCGGTACCCGGCGGGGCAGGGTTCTACGAGCAGTACTTC. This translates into CASSSVPGGAGFYEQYF.

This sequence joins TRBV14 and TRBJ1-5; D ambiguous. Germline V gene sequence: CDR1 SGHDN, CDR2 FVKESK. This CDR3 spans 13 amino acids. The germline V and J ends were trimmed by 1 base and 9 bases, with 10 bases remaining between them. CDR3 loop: CASSQAPSRPQHF. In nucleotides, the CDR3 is TGTGCCAGCAGCCAAGCTCCGTCGCGGCCCCAGCATTTT.

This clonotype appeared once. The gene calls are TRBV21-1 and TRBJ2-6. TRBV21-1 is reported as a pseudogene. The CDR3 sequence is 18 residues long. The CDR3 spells CASSRPRTKSSGANVLTF. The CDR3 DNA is TGTGCCAGCAGCAGGCCGCGGACCAAGAGCTCTGGGGCCAACGTCCTGACTTTC.

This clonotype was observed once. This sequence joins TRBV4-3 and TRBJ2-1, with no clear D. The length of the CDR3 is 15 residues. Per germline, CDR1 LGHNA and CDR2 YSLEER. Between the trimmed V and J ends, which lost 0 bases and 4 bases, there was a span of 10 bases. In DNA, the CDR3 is TGCGCCAGCAGCCAAGACCTCCGGGTTTACAATGAGCAGTTCTTC. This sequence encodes CASSQDLRVYNEQFF.

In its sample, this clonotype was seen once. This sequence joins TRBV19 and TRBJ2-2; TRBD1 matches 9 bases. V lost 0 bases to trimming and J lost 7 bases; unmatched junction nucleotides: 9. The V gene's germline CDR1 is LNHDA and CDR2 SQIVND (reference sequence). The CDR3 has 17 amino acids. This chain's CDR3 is CASSIEGDRVLIGELFF. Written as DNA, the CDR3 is TGTGCCAGTAGTATAGAAGGGGACAGGGTTTTGATCGGGGAGCTGTTTTTT.

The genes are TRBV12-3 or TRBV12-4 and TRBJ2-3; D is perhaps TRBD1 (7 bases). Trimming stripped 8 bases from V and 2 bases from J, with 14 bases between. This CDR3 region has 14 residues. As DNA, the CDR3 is TGTGCCAGCGCCCGCGGGACAGCCACAGATACGCAGTATTTT. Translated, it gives CASARGTATDTQYF.

The CDR3 DNA follows: TGTGCCAGCAGCCAAGAGGGACAGGCGAGCAATCAGCCCCAGCATTTT. Translation gives CASSQEGQASNQPQHF. The V and J genes are TRBV4-2 and TRBJ1-5, with 8 positions matching TRBD1. J gave up 1 base and V 0 bases, and 2 bases lay outside the gene matches. The germline V gene has CDR1 LGHNA and CDR2 YNFKEQ. The CDR3 covers 16 residues.

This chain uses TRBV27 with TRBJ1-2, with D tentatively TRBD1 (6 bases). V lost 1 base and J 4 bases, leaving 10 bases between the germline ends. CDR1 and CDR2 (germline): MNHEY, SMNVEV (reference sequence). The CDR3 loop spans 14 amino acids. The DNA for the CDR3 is TGTGCCAGCAGTTTATATCCAGGGGCCTATGGCTACACCTTC. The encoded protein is CASSLYPGAYGYTF.

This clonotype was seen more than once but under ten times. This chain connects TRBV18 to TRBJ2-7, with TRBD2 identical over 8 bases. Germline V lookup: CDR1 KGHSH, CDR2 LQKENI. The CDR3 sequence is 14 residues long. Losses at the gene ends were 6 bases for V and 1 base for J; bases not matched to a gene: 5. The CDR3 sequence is CASSLSGRSYEQYF. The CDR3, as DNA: TGTGCCAGCTCCCTGAGCGGGAGATCCTACGAGCAGTACTTC. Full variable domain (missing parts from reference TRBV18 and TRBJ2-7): NAGVMQNPRHLVRRRGQEARLRCSPMKGHSHVYWYRQLPEEGLKFMVYLQKENIIDESGMPKERFSAEFPKEGPSILRIQQVVRGDSAAYFCASSLSGRSYEQYFGPGTRLTVT.

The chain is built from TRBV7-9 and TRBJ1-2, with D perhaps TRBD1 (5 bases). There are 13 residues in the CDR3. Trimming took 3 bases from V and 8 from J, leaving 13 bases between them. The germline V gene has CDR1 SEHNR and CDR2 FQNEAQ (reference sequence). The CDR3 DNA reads TGTGCCAGCAGCTTGGGGGACGTTGAGGGCTACACCTTC. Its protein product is CASSLGDVEGYTF.

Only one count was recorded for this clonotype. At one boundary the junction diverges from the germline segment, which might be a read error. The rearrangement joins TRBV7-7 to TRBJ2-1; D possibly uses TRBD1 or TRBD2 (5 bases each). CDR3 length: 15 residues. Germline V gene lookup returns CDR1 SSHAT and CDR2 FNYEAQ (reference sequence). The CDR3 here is CASSLGGGFHNEQFF. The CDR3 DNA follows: TGTGCTAGCAGCTTAGGTGGGGGTTTCCACAATGAGCAGTTCTTC.